One sample yielded the 22 T cell receptor beta chains listed below, sequenced in a study of OX40 agonist ivuxolimab in advanced cancers. Measured with immunoSEQ multiplex PCR; TCRdb has only the in-frame clones, and not every one. In the table there are fewer than 60,000 clones, roughly 92% of which are singletons. Specimen: CD4+ or CD8+ T cells sorted from blood, collected in a trial of the OX40 agonist ivuxolimab. These receptors all stem from an adult with an advanced solid tumor such as melanoma, head and neck, liver or kidney cancer.

The chain combines TRBV18 with TRBJ1-4, with D perhaps matching TRBD1 (6 bases). V lost 4 bases and J lost 3, with 12 bases in between. CDR1 is KGHSH, CDR2 LQKENI, per germline. The CDR3 sequence is 15 residues long. This chain's CDR3 is CASSLARGSNEKLFF. CDR3 coding DNA: TGTGCCAGCTCACTGGCAAGGGGGTCTAATGAAAAACTGTTTTTT.

The chain uses TRBV29-1 and TRBJ2-7; D might be TRBD1 (6 bases). The CDR3 extends over 13 amino acids. V was clipped by 2 bases and J by 7 bases, with 15 bases between them. CDR1 SQVTM and CDR2 ANQGSEA come from the germline V gene. Here the CDR3 reads CSVELGHFSEQYF. The CDR3 region has the DNA TGCAGCGTTGAACTGGGACACTTCTCGGAGCAGTACTTC.

J is TRBJ1-1 and V is TRBV4-1; D is unresolved. The V end was cut by 1 base, the J end by 1 base, with 4 bases between. CDR3 length equals 13 residues. Per the germline V gene, CDR1 is MGHRA and CDR2 is YSYEKL. This CDR3 reads CASSQGGNTEAFF. The CDR3 DNA reads TGCGCCAGCAGCCAAGGCGGGAACACTGAAGCTTTCTTT.

This sequence joins TRBV5-1 and TRBJ2-7; 12 bases map to TRBD2. The CDR3 extends over 15 amino acids. Germline V gene lookup returns CDR1 SGHRS and CDR2 YFSETQ. The ends lost 4 bases at V and 1 base at J; junction bases unmatched: 3. The CDR3 is CASSKTSGGSYEQYF. The DNA of the CDR3 is TGCGCCAGCAGCAAAACTAGCGGGGGGTCCTACGAGCAGTACTTC.

The chain uses TRBV27 and TRBJ2-1; possibly TRBD2 for D (5 bases). V was shortened by 5 bases and J by 8 bases, with 28 bases between the two germline ends. This CDR3 region has 18 residues. The V gene's germline CDR1 is MNHEY and CDR2 SMNVEV (reference sequence). The CDR3 nucleotides read TGTGCCAGCAGTCCTTTCGTTAGCGTCGTCAGTACGGTCCATGAGCAGTTCTTC. This translates into CASSPFVSVVSTVHEQFF.

With regard to this clone: A read error may produce the germline difference seen at one junction end. CDR3 sequence reads: CASSSYSNRVF. In nucleotides, the CDR3 is TGTGCCAGCAGTTCTTACAGCAACCGGGTCTTC. J is TRBJ2-1 and V is TRBV28, with D hard to call. In germline, CDR1 is MDHEN, CDR2 SYDVKM. The CDR3 consists of 11 residues.

The CDR3, as DNA: TGTGCCAGTAGTTTAATCATGAACACTGAAGCTTTCTTT. It translates to CASSLIMNTEAFF. The V call is TRBV19, the J call TRBJ1-1; D gene uncertain. Between the trimmed V and J ends, which lost 5 bases and 0 bases, there was a span of 7 bases. The length of the CDR3 is 13 residues. CDR1 is LNHDA, CDR2 SQIVND, per germline (reference sequence).

The chain couples TRBV13 to TRBJ1-2; perhaps TRBD1 as D (5 bases). The CDR3 is 13 amino acids. Germline V gene lookup returns CDR1 PRHDT and CDR2 FYEKMQ (reference sequence). The ends were cut back, 7 bases at V and 8 bases at J, with 17 bases in the middle. The CDR3 DNA sequence: TGTGCCAGCACCCTGGGGGGTGGTGGAGGCTACACCTTC. It specifies CASTLGGGGGYTF.

V is TRBV29-1 and J is TRBJ1-4; 9 bases are a match to TRBD1. The CDR3 runs 14 residues. After removal of 5 bases from V and 7 bases from J, the junction contained 8 bases not matched to a gene. CDR1 is SQVTM, CDR2 ANQGSEA, per germline. In DNA, the CDR3 is TGCAGCGTTTTTCAGGGACAGGGCGTTGAAAAACTGTTTTTT. It specifies CSVFQGQGVEKLFF.

The CDR3 DNA reads TGTGCCAGCTCACCACCCCGGGACAGGTCCACAGATACGCAGTATTTT. Translating gives CASSPPRDRSTDTQYF. The V gene is TRBV18, the J gene TRBJ2-3; 8 nucleotides line up with TRBD1. This CDR3 contains 16 residues. Per germline, CDR1 KGHSH and CDR2 LQKENI. With V trimmed by 0 bases and J by 2 bases, 4 bases remained unmatched.

This clone was observed a few times. The chain uses TRBV28 and TRBJ1-3; D possibly corresponds to TRBD1 (5 bases). The CDR3 is 17 amino acids. Trimming removed 8 bases at V and 0 bases at J, with 20 bases between. From germline, CDR1 is MDHEN and CDR2 SYDVKM. The CDR3 spells CASQRTGRTSSGNTIYF. As DNA, the CDR3 is TGTGCCAGCCAAAGAACAGGACGGACAAGCTCTGGAAACACCATATATTTT.

The genes are TRBV7-9 and TRBJ2-1; 9 bases fit TRBD2. Germline V gene data show CDR1 as SEHNR and CDR2 as FQNEAQ (reference sequence). The CDR3 extends over 13 amino acids. Losses at the gene ends were 5 bases for V and 9 bases for J; bases not matched to a gene: 5. As DNA, the CDR3 is TGTGCCAGCAGCAGAAGGACTAGCGCTGAGCAGTTCTTC. It translates to CASSRRTSAEQFF.

This clone was picked up one time. This chain links TRBV2 with TRBJ2-5; 7 positions match TRBD1. V shed 7 bases, J shed 0 bases, and the junction held 8 bases outside the gene matches. This CDR3 comprises 15 residues. The germline gives CDR1 SNHLY, CDR2 FYNNEI. CDR3 sequence reads: CASTTGLSYQETQYF. As DNA, the CDR3 is TGTGCCAGCACGACAGGGTTATCGTACCAAGAGACCCAGTACTTC.

The chain joins TRBV7-9 to TRBJ2-7; tentative D call: TRBD1 (7 bases). The CDR3 extends over 16 amino acids. The germline V gene has CDR1 SEHNR and CDR2 FQNEAQ (reference sequence). V dropped 3 bases and J dropped 5 bases, with 20 bases sitting between them. This chain's CDR3 is CASSLGLAGGYHEQYF. CDR3 bases: TGTGCCAGCAGCTTGGGTCTGGCAGGGGGGTACCACGAGCAGTACTTC.

This chain links TRBV4-1 with TRBJ2-5; perhaps TRBD2 as D (5 bases). The germline gives CDR1 MGHRA, CDR2 YSYEKL. Trimming took 6 bases from V and 7 from J, leaving 15 bases between them. The length of the CDR3 is 13 residues. In nucleotides, the CDR3 is TGCGCCAGCAGGCCGGGGATGGAGACGACCCAGTACTTC. Its protein product is CASRPGMETTQYF.

CDR3 coding DNA: TGTGCCAGCAGCTTCGGGACAGGACCATATGGCTACACCTTC. Its translation: CASSFGTGPYGYTF. The V call is TRBV5-5, the J call TRBJ1-2, with TRBD1 matching 8 bases. The ends lost 2 bases at V and 5 bases at J; junction bases unmatched: 5. The CDR3 consists of 14 residues. CDR1 is SGHKS, CDR2 YYEKEE, per germline (reference sequence).

This sequence joins TRBV19 and TRBJ2-7; 11 nucleotides align to TRBD2. There are 15 residues in the CDR3. The trim removed 6 bases at V and 5 bases at J, leaving 9 bases unmatched. The germline gives CDR1 LNHDA, CDR2 SQIVND (reference sequence). This chain's CDR3 is CASRPTSGSYHEQYF. In nucleotides, the CDR3 is TGTGCCAGTAGGCCCACTAGCGGGAGTTACCACGAGCAGTACTTC.

The chain combines TRBV7-9 with TRBJ1-6; unclear D gene. Germline loops: CDR1 SEHNR, CDR2 FQNEAQ (reference sequence). V was clipped by 3 bases and J by 8 bases, with 8 bases between them. The CDR3 spans 13 residues. CDR3 amino acids: CASSLYEDSPLHF. The CDR3 DNA is TGTGCCAGCAGCTTGTACGAAGATTCACCCCTCCACTTT.

The genes are TRBV18 and TRBJ2-5; D not certain. The germline gives CDR1 KGHSH, CDR2 LQKENI. The CDR3 contains 14 residues. Trimming took off 1 base at V and 2 bases at J, with 8 bases between the two ends. CDR3 DNA sequence: TGTGCCAGCTCACCACGGACCGAACAAGAGACCCAGTACTTC. This gives the protein CASSPRTEQETQYF.

V gene TRBV5-1 combines with J gene TRBJ1-1, with D perhaps matching TRBD1 (5 bases). CDR1 and CDR2 from the germline V gene are SGHRS and YFSETQ. The germline V and J ends were trimmed by 4 bases and 2 bases, with 18 bases remaining between them. The CDR3 length is 16 residues. CDR3 sequence reads: CASSRNGIGGNTEAFF. Here the CDR3 DNA reads TGCGCCAGCAGCCGCAACGGGATCGGGGGAAACACTGAAGCTTTCTTT. Looking up the rest from reference TRBV5-1 and TRBJ1-1 gives the full variable domain: KAGVTQTPRYLIKTRGQQVTLSCSPISGHRSVSWYQQTPGQGLQFLFEYFSETQRNKGNFPGRFSGRQFSNSRSEMNVSTLELGDSALYLCASSRNGIGGNTEAFFGQGTRLTVV.

The CDR3 region is CASSQDGAHNQPQHF. The DNA of the CDR3 is TGTGCCAGCAGCCAAGACGGAGCACACAATCAGCCCCAGCATTTT. V usage is TRBV4-2 and J usage is TRBJ1-5; D is unclear. Germline V gives CDR1 LGHNA, CDR2 YNFKEQ. The germline V and J ends were trimmed by 0 bases and 3 bases, with 9 bases remaining between them. This CDR3 has 15 amino acids.

V usage is TRBV6-5 and J usage is TRBJ2-3, with D maybe TRBD2 (5 bases). CDR3 length: 14 amino acids. V lost 6 bases to trimming and J lost 4 bases, with 14 bases between them. Germline V gene data show CDR1 as MNHEY and CDR2 as SVGAGI. The CDR3 DNA reads TGTGCCAGCAGGCTGGGGATGGACTCAGATACGCAGTATTTT. Its translation is CASRLGMDSDTQYF.